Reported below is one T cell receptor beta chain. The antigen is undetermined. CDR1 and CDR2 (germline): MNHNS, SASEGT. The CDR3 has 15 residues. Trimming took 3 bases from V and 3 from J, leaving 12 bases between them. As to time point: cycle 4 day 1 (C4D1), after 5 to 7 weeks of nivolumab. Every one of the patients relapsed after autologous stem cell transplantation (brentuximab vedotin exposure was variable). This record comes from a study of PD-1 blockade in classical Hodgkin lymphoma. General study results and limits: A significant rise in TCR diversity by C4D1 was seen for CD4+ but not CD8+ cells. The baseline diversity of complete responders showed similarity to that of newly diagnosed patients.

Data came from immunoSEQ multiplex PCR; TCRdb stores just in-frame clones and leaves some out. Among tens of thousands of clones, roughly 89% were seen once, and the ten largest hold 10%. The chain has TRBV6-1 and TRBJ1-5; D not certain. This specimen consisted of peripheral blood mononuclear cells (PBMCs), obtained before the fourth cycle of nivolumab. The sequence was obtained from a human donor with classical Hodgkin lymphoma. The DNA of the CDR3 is TGTGCCAGCAGTGAGGAAGGGTTCAACAATCAGCCCCAGCATTTT. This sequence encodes CASSEEGFNNQPQHF.